This T cell receptor (beta chain) originates from a study of read filtering for tumor transcriptome and immune sequencing. Looking at the study overall: Revised staging placed roughly 8 patients in R-ISS I, about 15 in II, about 7 in III.

V was pared by 6 bases and J by 0 bases, with 6 bases between. The CDR3 consists of 14 residues. The library was built from about 400 ng RNA with molecular barcoded adaptors for alpha/delta and beta/gamma chains. One entry per CDR3 protein, called by TCRdb with MiXCR from the reads. The data contain over 45,000 distinct CDR3 sequences, around 20% of them singletons. This clonotype came up many times. The sample taken for sequencing was a population of CD138-negative cells sorted from bone marrow. V is TRBV12-3 or TRBV12-4 and J is TRBJ2-6, with D uncertain. The clonotype originates from a donor over 35 with multiple myeloma. The CDR3: CASRSSSGANVLTF. The CDR3 DNA reads as TGTGCCAGCAGGTCCAGCTCTGGGGCCAACGTCCTGACTTTC.